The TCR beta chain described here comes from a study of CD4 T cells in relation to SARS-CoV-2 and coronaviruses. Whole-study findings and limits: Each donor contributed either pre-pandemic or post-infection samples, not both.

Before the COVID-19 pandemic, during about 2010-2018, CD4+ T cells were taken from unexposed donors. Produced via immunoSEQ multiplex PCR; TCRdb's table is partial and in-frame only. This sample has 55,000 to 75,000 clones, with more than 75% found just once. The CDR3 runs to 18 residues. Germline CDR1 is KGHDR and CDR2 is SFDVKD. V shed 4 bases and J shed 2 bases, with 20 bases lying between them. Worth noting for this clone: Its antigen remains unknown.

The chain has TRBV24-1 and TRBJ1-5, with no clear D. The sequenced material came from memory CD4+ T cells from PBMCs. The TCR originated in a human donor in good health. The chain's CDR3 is CATSDPGAPGFGNQPQHF. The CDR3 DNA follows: TGTGCCACCAGTGACCCCGGAGCACCGGGTTTTGGCAATCAGCCCCAGCATTTT.